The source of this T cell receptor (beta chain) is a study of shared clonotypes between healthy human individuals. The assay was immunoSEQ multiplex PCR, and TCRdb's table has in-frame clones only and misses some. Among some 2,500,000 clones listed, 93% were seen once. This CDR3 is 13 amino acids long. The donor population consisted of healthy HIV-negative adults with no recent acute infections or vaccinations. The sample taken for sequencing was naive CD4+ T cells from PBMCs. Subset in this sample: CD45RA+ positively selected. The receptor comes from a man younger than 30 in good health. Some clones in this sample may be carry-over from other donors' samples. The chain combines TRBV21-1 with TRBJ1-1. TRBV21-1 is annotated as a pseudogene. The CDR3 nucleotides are TGTGCCAGCAGGAAGATCAAGAGGGCTGAAGCTTTCTTT. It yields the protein CASRKIKRAEAFF.